Listed below are T cell receptor beta chains from one sample, sequenced in a study of CD8+ T cells in alopecia areata. Sequenced by immunoSEQ multiplex PCR; TCRdb stores in-frame clones only, minus some. This table holds under 150,000 clones, roughly four fifths found once. Here the sequenced sample was CD8+ T cells sorted from blood, taken at week 4, from a patient treated with tofacitinib. The receptor source for this set is a human donor with alopecia areata. Each CDR3 is given with its conserved first and last residue. The order of the fields is V gene, J gene, CDR3 protein.

v_call: TRBV6-5; j_call: TRBJ1-5; cdr3_aa: CASSYSGEQPQHF
v_call: TRBV11-3; j_call: TRBJ2-5; cdr3_aa: CASSLEFRLAGPQETQYF
v_call: TRBV29-1; j_call: TRBJ2-3; cdr3_aa: CSVEALKGSTDTQYF
v_call: TRBV7-2; j_call: TRBJ2-3; cdr3_aa: CASSLVAWTSGSTDTQYF
v_call: TRBV4-1; j_call: TRBJ2-4; cdr3_aa: CASSQFSTAKNIQYF
v_call: TRBV7-8; j_call: TRBJ2-1; cdr3_aa: CASSFTSGGLNEQFF
v_call: TRBV29-1; j_call: TRBJ2-2; cdr3_aa: CSVVLQGRDTGELFF
v_call: TRBV29-1; j_call: TRBJ2-7; cdr3_aa: CSVGVSDEQYF
v_call: TRBV7-6; j_call: TRBJ2-3; cdr3_aa: CASTGSSSTDTQYF
v_call: TRBV29-1; j_call: TRBJ2-1; cdr3_aa: CSVRGGDDYNEQFF
v_call: TRBV7-9; j_call: TRBJ2-7; cdr3_aa: CASGLAPFLEQYF
v_call: TRBV2; j_call: TRBJ1-5; cdr3_aa: CASSSAGQPQHF
v_call: TRBV6-1; j_call: TRBJ2-7; cdr3_aa: CASSELLVPYEQYF
v_call: TRBV7-9; j_call: TRBJ2-1; cdr3_aa: CAVSGGWVNEQFF
v_call: TRBV6-5; j_call: TRBJ2-1; cdr3_aa: CASSYGGSSYNEQFF
v_call: TRBV2; j_call: TRBJ2-1; cdr3_aa: CASSEALAGTYNEQFF
v_call: TRBV13; j_call: TRBJ2-5; cdr3_aa: CASSLTGLQETQYF